A selection of T cell receptor beta chains follows, all from one sample in a study of T cell responses to AZD1222 COVID-19 vaccine. Sequencing was performed with immunoSEQ multiplex PCR; in TCRdb, only in-frame clones are kept and a portion is missing. The sample includes under 200,000 clones, around nine tenths of them seen just once. The sample was peripheral blood, taken 28 days after the second dose of the MenACWY control vaccine. The receptors come from an adult who received the MenACWY meningococcal vaccine as a control. Each CDR3 is given with its conserved first and last residue. A D gene is named only where the DNA matches it firmly. Some rows mark clone size as missing; the rest say once, few, many or name a class of expanded clone.

v_gene,d_gene,abundance,j_gene,CDR3aa
TRBV19,TRBD1,.,TRBJ1-5,CASSALLTGISNQPQHF
TRBV6-5,.,.,TRBJ1-6,CASREQQGNSPLHF
TRBV9,.,.,TRBJ1-2,CASSATGYGYTF
TRBV28,.,.,TRBJ1-5,CASSFNGAHQPQHF
TRBV5-1,TRBD1,.,TRBJ1-2,CASSLAVTGGYGYTF
TRBV9,.,.,TRBJ2-3,CASSVRWRGGADTQYF
TRBV27,.,once,TRBJ1-2,CASSLGATGGYGYTF
TRBV7-6,TRBD2,.,TRBJ2-3,CASSTSGRAVDTQYF
TRBV9,.,.,TRBJ1-2,CASSGGGYTF
TRBV19,.,.,TRBJ2-5,CASSIGQETQYF
TRBV7-2,.,.,TRBJ2-5,CATRPLAYETQYF
TRBV19,TRBD1,.,TRBJ2-7,CASSIGRTGAGYEQYF
TRBV5-6,TRBD1,.,TRBJ1-4,CASSFDRDEKLFF
TRBV20-1,.,.,TRBJ1-4,CSASGPLGRGNEKLFF
TRBV7-3,TRBD1,.,TRBJ1-1,CASSLSPDRGRFTEAFF
TRBV30,.,.,TRBJ2-3,CAWSGSTDTQYF
TRBV21-1,.,once,TRBJ2-7,CASSNNIGQRTSGSPSYEQYF
TRBV5-1,.,.,TRBJ1-5,CASSLGPGAQPQHF
TRBV6-7,.,.,TRBJ1-5,CASSYRTDISNQPQHF
TRBV18,TRBD1,.,TRBJ1-2,CASSPSTGAAYGYTF
TRBV5-1,.,.,TRBJ2-1,CASSLDGTPGGNEQFF
TRBV28,.,few,TRBJ1-1,CASSFAAGAFF
TRBV27,.,.,TRBJ2-2,CASSLPPAGANTGELFF
TRBV6-5,.,.,TRBJ2-7,CASSTENSYEQYF
TRBV11-3,.,.,TRBJ2-2,CASSLEIGRAPSTGELFF
TRBV6-5,TRBD1,.,TRBJ1-2,CASKRTGPYGYTF
TRBV28,.,.,TRBJ1-5,CASSLGRGIQPQHF
TRBV7-2,TRBD2,.,TRBJ2-3,CASSLVVPGLHTDTQYF
TRBV10-3,.,few,TRBJ1-4,CAIRFTLDTNEKLFF
TRBV24-1,.,.,TRBJ1-2,CATSGGYGYTF
TRBV3-1/TRBV3-2,TRBD1,.,TRBJ1-1,CASSRDSQNTEAFF
TRBV7-6,.,.,TRBJ1-1,CASSLGWGDTEAFF
TRBV6-2/TRBV6-3,.,.,TRBJ2-3,CASSYKAGNTQYF
TRBV11-2,TRBD2,.,TRBJ2-1,CASSPRASGSYNEQFF
TRBV28,.,.,TRBJ2-2,CASGMMNTGELFF
TRBV6-5,TRBD1,.,TRBJ2-3,CASTTGTGVNTQYF
TRBV7-7,.,.,TRBJ2-1,CASSLGQNSYNEQFF
TRBV19,.,.,TRBJ1-1,CASSLKLGHTEAFF
TRBV19,.,.,TRBJ1-5,CASSIMGYSNQPQHF
TRBV4-3,TRBD2,.,TRBJ2-1,CASSQGPGGSGSSYNEQFF
TRBV19,TRBD2,.,TRBJ2-1,CASSWTSGSNEQFF
TRBV11-2,TRBD1,.,TRBJ2-3,CASSLDGQGTDTQYF
TRBV9,.,.,TRBJ1-1,CASSVGDNTEAFF
TRBV5-1,.,.,TRBJ1-2,CASSLYAQSHGYTF
TRBV6-5,TRBD1,.,TRBJ1-1,CAIHRGRDTEAFF
TRBV6-5,.,.,TRBJ2-1,CASQSYLEQFF
TRBV28,.,once,TRBJ2-1,CASSFRFAWEPKNNEQFF
TRBV30,.,.,TRBJ1-1,CAWSVWGANTEAFF
TRBV5-6,TRBD2,.,TRBJ2-1,CASSPRLAVSSYNEQFF
TRBV19,TRBD1,.,TRBJ1-1,CASSIVGGRGPSEAFF
TRBV19,.,.,TRBJ1-2,CASSNRDGYGYTF
TRBV4-3,.,.,TRBJ1-2,CASSQAGGVAHYGYTF
TRBV28,.,.,TRBJ1-1,CASSLAVGGAFF
TRBV7-2,.,.,TRBJ1-2,CASSLLGREYGYTF
TRBV7-2,.,.,TRBJ1-4,CASSLAGWQEGLFF
TRBV6-2/TRBV6-3,.,.,TRBJ2-7,CASSYNRLSYEQYF